These 6 T cell receptor beta chains were all obtained from the same sample, sequenced in a study of blood T cell dynamics during melanoma immunotherapy (dated by TCRdb to 2018 to 2021). Taken with the paper, the label for time point translates to: week 3, after first cycle of checkpoint inhibitor. Libraries came from the immunoSEQ multiplex PCR assay. The clones in this table, taken by TCRdb from immuneACCESS, are in-frame only. Not every clone is retained; where verified, under half of the shortfall comes from an unresolved V gene, and the cause of the rest is unknown. A total of over 8,000 clones appear in this sample, less than 90% of them only once. The ten top clones hold 4% of the sample. The specimen comprised blood, sampled from a patient treated with checkpoint blockade. The receptors here all came from a human donor with melanoma.

This clone has more than one count but fewer than ten. This chain joins TRBV6-1 and TRBJ1-4; D gene uncertain. The CDR3 length is 13 residues. The V end was cut by 5 bases, the J end by 7 bases, with 11 bases between. CDR1 and CDR2 from the germline V gene are MNHNS and SASEGT. The CDR3 is CASSREGGEKLFF. The DNA for the CDR3 is TGTGCCAGCAGTCGAGAGGGCGGTGAAAAACTGTTTTTT.

This chain links TRBV6-1 with TRBJ1-4; 7 positions match TRBD1. The trim removed 5 bases at V and 5 bases at J, leaving 5 bases unmatched. Per germline, CDR1 MNHNS and CDR2 SASEGT. The CDR3 loop spans 14 amino acids. CDR3 sequence reads: CASSRQGRNEKLFF. The CDR3 bases are TGTGCCAGCAGTCGACAGGGACGGAATGAAAAACTGTTTTTT.

The rearrangement links TRBV9 to TRBJ2-2; D ambiguous. CDR1 and CDR2 (germline): SGDLS, YYNGEE. This CDR3 has 15 amino acids. Trimming stripped 4 bases from V and 3 bases from J, with 13 bases between. The CDR3: CASSQDGPDTGELFF. In nucleotides, the CDR3 is TGTGCCAGCAGCCAGGATGGGCCCGACACCGGGGAGCTGTTTTTT.

The rearrangement uses TRBV5-5 and TRBJ1-5; no clear D gene. Germline-derived CDR1 and CDR2 are SGHKS and YYEKEE (reference sequence). Trimming removed 4 bases from V and 8 bases from J, with 13 bases in between. CDR3 length: 13 amino acids. CDR3 sequence: CASSLSLLKPQHF. The CDR3 bases are TGTGCCAGCAGCCTATCACTTTTGAAGCCCCAGCATTTT.

The chain combines TRBV6-1 with TRBJ1-1; D may be TRBD1 (6 bases). Per germline, CDR1 MNHNS and CDR2 SASEGT. Trimming removed 6 bases at V and 1 base at J, with 15 bases between. The CDR3 covers 15 residues. The CDR3 DNA sequence: TGTGCCAGCAGCGACCAGGGGCAGAAGAACACTGAAGCTTTCTTT. Translating gives CASSDQGQKNTEAFF.

J is TRBJ2-3 and V is TRBV5-1; D not resolved. The V and J ends lost 0 bases and 0 bases respectively, with 8 bases between them. There are 15 residues in the CDR3. Germline V gene sequence: CDR1 SGHRS, CDR2 YFSETQ. DNA for the CDR3: TGCGCCAGCAGCTTGGATGGTAGCAGCACAGATACGCAGTATTTT. This gives the protein CASSLDGSSTDTQYF.